The present entry profiles one T cell receptor beta chain with its context. This entry is derived from a study of siplizumab effects on memory and regulatory T cells. Assay used: immunoSEQ multiplex PCR; TCRdb lists only in-frame clones, some missing. The sample lists about 100,000 clones; about 95% were seen once. Material for sequencing was non-Treg CD4+ T cells sorted from blood. The receptor was derived from a human donor in good health.

This CDR3 is CASSPPGANVLTF. DNA for the CDR3: TGTGCCAGCAGCCCTCCTGGGGCCAACGTCCTGACTTTC. The V and J genes are TRBV7-3 and TRBJ2-6; no clear D gene. V lost 5 bases and J lost 2, with 4 bases in between. This CDR3 comprises 13 residues. Germline assignment: CDR1 SGHTA and CDR2 FQGTGA.